This record looks at one T cell receptor (beta chain) sequence and its context. Per the study methods: Counts of nucleated cells, estimated from reference gene primer amplification, were obtained. Libraries were prepared by immunoSEQ multiplex PCR; TCRdb keeps only in-frame clonotypes and omits some of them. V, J and clone size were drawn from that table, and D and trimming were deduced from the DNA. The sample holds 250,000 or so clones, around 82% seen once. This entry comes from a study of blood T cell repertoires in COVID-19. Study at large: The samples span acute and convalescent COVID-19 from the United States, Italy and Spain. T cells, B-cell-depleted T cells, or PBMCs provided the cDNA or gDNA that served as material.

CDR3 length: 12 residues. Trimming removed 6 bases at V and 9 bases at J, with 12 bases between. Germline CDR1 and CDR2: SNHLY and FYNNEI. The chain is built from TRBV2 and TRBJ2-1; D may be TRBD2 (6 bases). This clonotype was sampled from a woman in her thirties or forties who had been exposed to COVID-19. The sample comprised PBMCs or T cells enriched from blood (not recorded which). DNA of the CDR3: TGTGCCAGCAGACGACTAGGTAGTGAGCAGTTCTTC. It yields the protein CASRRLGSEQFF.